The sequence of this TCR beta chain was determined in a study of T cells in Graves' hyperthyroidism and ophthalmopathy. Germline CDR1 MNHGY, CDR2 SVAAGI. V was shortened by 3 bases and J by 13 bases, with 10 bases between the two germline ends. The CDR3 spans 12 residues. Hyperthyroidism was newly diagnosed in patients aged 18 to 65 (duration under 2 months). Amplification yielded TCR beta CDR3 regions, with RNA transcripts as the source. In the first-round RT-PCR of the TCR CDR3, the HTBI primer set was used. TCRdb reprocessed the multiplex PCR reads with MiXCR, giving one entry per CDR3 protein. The sample includes approximately 710,000 distinct CDR3 sequences, approximately 15% of them seen just once.

The V gene is TRBV6-9, the J gene TRBJ1-6; D call uncertain. The sequence was collected from a man aged 45 to 65 with Graves' hyperthyroidism. Sequencing was carried out using blood. Here the CDR3 reads CASSYRGSPLHF. The DNA for the CDR3 is TGTGCCAGCAGTTACCGTGGTTCGCCCCTCCACTTT.